Below, 19 T cell receptor beta chains from the same sample are listed, as sequenced in a study of T cell responses to AZD1222 COVID-19 vaccine. Sequencing was performed with immunoSEQ multiplex PCR; in TCRdb, only in-frame clones are kept and a portion is missing. The sample records over 150,000 clones, approximately 86% being singletons. Sequenced here: peripheral blood, sampled on day 0 of AZD1222 vaccination. Every receptor here comes from an adult in good health.

The V and J genes are TRBV6-4 and TRBJ2-3; D may be TRBD1 (6 bases). This CDR3 is 13 amino acids long. V lost 4 bases and J lost 5, with 10 bases in between. Germline-derived CDR1 and CDR2 are MRHNA and SNTAGT. The CDR3 DNA reads TGTGCCAGCAGTGTGGGGGCCGGAGATACGCAGTATTTT. This gives the protein CASSVGAGDTQYF.

The chain links TRBV27 to TRBJ1-2; TRBD1 aligns across 8 bases. CDR1 and CDR2 (germline): MNHEY, SMNVEV (reference sequence). The V and J ends lost 1 base and 4 bases, in that order; junction bases with no gene match: 8. The CDR3 runs to 16 residues. The CDR3: CASSLLSTGEVYGYTF. The DNA for the CDR3 is TGTGCCAGCAGTTTATTGTCGACAGGGGAAGTCTATGGCTACACCTTC.

The chain links TRBV5-6 to TRBJ2-7, with 7 bases matching TRBD1. Germline assignment: CDR1 SGHDT and CDR2 YYEEEE. J lost 5 bases, V lost 9 bases, and 23 bases had no gene match. The CDR3 extends over 17 amino acids. CDR3 bases: TGTGCCACCTCGATTTTCGGGGCGACAGGGTTGGCAAACGAGCAGTACTTC. Protein sequence: CATSIFGATGLANEQYF.

The rearrangement uses TRBV7-8 and TRBJ2-7; 11 bases fit TRBD2. Trimming took 0 bases from V and 5 from J; bases not matched to a gene: 6. The CDR3 runs 16 residues. Looked up from germline, CDR1 is SGHVS and CDR2 is FQNEAQ. The CDR3 DNA is TGTGCCAGCAGCTTAGCCATAGCGGGAGGGCTAGACGAGCAGTACTTC. It is translated as CASSLAIAGGLDEQYF.

The chain links TRBV10-1 to TRBJ1-1; tentative D call: TRBD1 (6 bases). The germline V gene encodes CDR1 WNHNN and CDR2 SYGVQD (reference sequence). The CDR3 contains 18 residues. The germline V and J ends were trimmed by 11 bases and 5 bases, with 33 bases remaining between them. CDR3 nucleotide sequence: TGCGCCCGCCGCCGTCTCCACGTCGGGGGGCGAGTTTTAACTGAAGCTTTCTTT. Its protein product is CARRRLHVGGRVLTEAFF.

This clone was detected a few times. The chain couples TRBV18 to TRBJ2-5; D is ambiguous. Germline CDR1 and CDR2: KGHSH and LQKENI. This CDR3 has 13 residues. Trimming pared 3 bases from V and 5 bases from J, leaving 10 bases between. CDR3 sequence: CASSPSYGETQYF. CDR3 sequence (DNA): TGTGCCAGCTCACCCTCCTATGGGGAGACCCAGTACTTC.

As concerns this clone: Within the sample, other DNA sequences also encode this same CDR3. The rearrangement uses TRBV3-1 (or the pseudogene TRBV3-2) and TRBJ2-7; 11 bases map to TRBD1. The CDR3 sequence is 15 residues long. The V segment lost 4 bases and the J segment 2 bases; nucleotides outside the gene matches: 4. Germline lookup yields CDR1 LGHDT and CDR2 YNNKEL (reference sequence). CDR3 DNA sequence: TGTGCCAGCAGCCCTGGACAGGGGGCCGCCTACGAGCAGTACTTC. As protein: CASSPGQGAAYEQYF.

The CDR3 coding sequence is TGCGCCAGCAGCTTGGAAGGGACAGGGCCAGATGGCTACACCTTC. It specifies CASSLEGTGPDGYTF. The chain combines TRBV5-1 with TRBJ1-2; 9 positions match TRBD1. Looked up from germline, CDR1 is SGHRS and CDR2 is YFSETQ. CDR3 length: 15 amino acids. Unmatched junction bases numbered 6, after V lost 0 bases and J lost 6 bases.

The chain links TRBV18 to TRBJ2-2; D unclear. With 3 bases removed from V and 5 bases from J, the gap between germline ends came to 16 bases. The CDR3 runs 16 residues. Per the germline V gene, CDR1 is KGHSH and CDR2 is LQKENI. The CDR3 loop reads CASSPPERDVTGELFF. The CDR3 nucleotides are TGTGCCAGCTCACCTCCAGAAAGAGATGTTACCGGGGAGCTGTTTTTT.

The V gene is TRBV11-2, the J gene TRBJ1-2; D might be TRBD1 (5 bases). Germline V gene sequence: CDR1 SGHAT, CDR2 FQNNGV. The V and J ends lost 11 bases and 1 base respectively, with 11 bases between them. This CDR3 is built from 12 residues. This chain's CDR3 is CAARGLNYGYTF. For the CDR3, the DNA is TGTGCCGCAAGGGGCCTTAACTATGGCTACACCTTC. The full variable domain, its missing parts supplied by reference TRBV11-2 and TRBJ1-2, is EAGVAQSPRYKIIEKRQSVAFWCNPISGHATLYWYQQILGQGPKLLIQFQNNGVVDDSQLPKDRFSAERLKGVDSTLKIQPAKLEDSAVYLCAARGLNYGYTFGSGTRLTVV.

The chain has TRBV3-1 (or the pseudogene TRBV3-2) and TRBJ2-4; 8 bases line up with TRBD2. Trimming removed 4 bases from V and 7 bases from J; junction bases left unmatched: 9. CDR3 length: 15 residues. Per germline, CDR1 LGHDT and CDR2 YNNKEL (reference sequence). CDR3 amino acids: CASSLPGGLGNIQYF. In nucleotides, the CDR3 is TGTGCCAGCAGCCTGCCTGGGGGACTAGGTAACATTCAGTACTTC.

The chain uses TRBV24-1 and TRBJ1-2; the match to TRBD1 covers 9 bases. After removal of 2 bases from V and 5 bases from J, the junction contained 8 bases not matched to a gene. This CDR3 spans 16 amino acids. The V gene's germline CDR1 is KGHDR and CDR2 SFDVKD. The CDR3 DNA is TGTGCCACCAGTGATTATATGGACAGGGGATGGTATGGCTACACCTTC. Its protein is CATSDYMDRGWYGYTF.

The chain uses TRBV6-6 and TRBJ1-1, with a weak D call TRBD1 (5 bases). CDR1 and CDR2 from the germline V gene are MNHNY and SVGAGI (reference sequence). Trimming left V 0 bases short and J 8 bases short, with 10 bases between. There are 13 residues in the CDR3. The CDR3 loop reads CASSYSGGSEAFF. As DNA, the CDR3 is TGTGCCAGCAGTTACTCGGGGGGAAGCGAAGCTTTCTTT.

The chain is built from TRBV5-6 and TRBJ2-5, with D possibly being TRBD2 (6 bases). Between the trimmed V and J ends, which lost 4 bases and 7 bases, there was a span of 14 bases. This CDR3 spans 13 amino acids. In germline, CDR1 is SGHDT, CDR2 YYEEEE. The CDR3 DNA follows: TGTGCCAGCAGCCCCCGGAGGGCGGGGACCCAGTACTTC. This gives the protein CASSPRRAGTQYF.

J is TRBJ2-7 and V is TRBV2, with 11 positions matching TRBD2. Per germline, CDR1 SNHLY and CDR2 FYNNEI. This CDR3 is built from 17 residues. Trimming took 7 bases from V and 1 from J; bases not matched to a gene: 12. The CDR3 loop reads CASNPPLTSGTSYEQYF. CDR3 sequence (DNA): TGTGCCAGCAACCCACCTCTGACTAGCGGGACTTCCTACGAGCAGTACTTC.

This rearrangement joins TRBV7-9 to TRBJ2-2, with D maybe TRBD1 (5 bases). Germline CDR1 SEHNR, CDR2 FQNEAQ (reference sequence). The ends were cut back, 5 bases at V and 4 bases at J, with 11 bases in the middle. This CDR3 spans 14 amino acids. In DNA, the CDR3 is TGTGCCAGCAGCCTAAATCAGGGCACCGGGGAGCTGTTTTTT. Residues: CASSLNQGTGELFF. Combining the CDR3 with reference TRBV7-9 and TRBJ2-2 gives the whole variable domain DTGVSQNPRHKITKRGQNVTFRCDPISEHNRLYWYRQTLGQGPEFLTYFQNEAQLEKSRLLSDRFSAERPKGSFSTLEIQRTEQGDSAMYLCASSLNQGTGELFFGEGSRLTVL.

The chain couples TRBV19 to TRBJ2-1; 9 bases line up with TRBD2. V was pared by 6 bases and J by 3 bases, with 6 bases of the junction left unmatched. CDR3 size: 15 residues. Germline V gene data show CDR1 as LNHDA and CDR2 as SQIVND (reference sequence). The CDR3 region is CASRYSGSGYNEQFF. Written as DNA, the CDR3 is TGTGCCAGTAGGTATAGCGGGAGTGGCTACAATGAGCAGTTCTTC.

This chain joins TRBV10-1 and TRBJ2-5; 7 nucleotides agree with TRBD2. The germline V gene has CDR1 WNHNN and CDR2 SYGVQD (reference sequence). The CDR3 is 15 residues long. Trimming cost V 2 bases and J 3 bases; bases outside gene matches: 6. The CDR3 nucleotides are TGCGCCAGCAGTGAGGCGCTAGCGGAAAAAGAGACCCAGTACTTC. It translates to CASSEALAEKETQYF.

The chain is built from TRBV5-1 and TRBJ2-7; 8 bases fit TRBD2. Trimming cost V 0 bases and J 2 bases; bases outside gene matches: 4. The CDR3 totals 15 residues. Germline V gives CDR1 SGHRS, CDR2 YFSETQ. CDR3 DNA: TGCGCCAGCAGCTTGGTCGGTAGCGGGACCTACGAGCAGTACTTC. Translation: CASSLVGSGTYEQYF. The full variable domain, in which reference TRBV5-1 and TRBJ2-7 provide the parts outside the CDR3, is KAGVTQTPRYLIKTRGQQVTLSCSPISGHRSVSWYQQTPGQGLQFLFEYFSETQRNKGNFPGRFSGRQFSNSRSEMNVSTLELGDSALYLCASSLVGSGTYEQYFGPGTRLTVT.